This T cell receptor beta chain was recorded in a study of CD8 T cells in Susac syndrome. The wider study: Patients with Susac syndrome were therapy-naive, treated with corticosteroids, or treated with intravenous immunoglobulin alone when blood was collected.

cDNA came from about 0.46 to 1 ug RNA primed by random hexamers. The amplification used immunoSEQ multiplex PCR on TCR beta CDR3; it spanned 54 Vbeta and 13 Jbeta. MiXCR was run by TCRdb on the immunoSEQ multiplex PCR reads, yielding one entry per CDR3 protein. The sample contains about 180,000 distinct CDR3 sequences, approximately 94% of which appear only once. CDR3 size: 15 residues. Between the trimmed V and J ends, which lost 1 base and 2 bases, there was a span of 12 bases. The germline V gene has CDR1 SNHLY and CDR2 FYNNEI. Blood CD8+ and CD4+ T cells underwent high-throughput TCR beta sequencing.

The sequencing sample was made of CD4+ T cells from PBMCs. The TCR originated in a human donor with Susac syndrome. The chain has TRBV2 and TRBJ2-7; D is unclear. CDR3 bases: TGTGCCAGCAGTGAAGGTCCCCGTAAAACCTACGAGCAGTACTTC. Protein product: CASSEGPRKTYEQYF.